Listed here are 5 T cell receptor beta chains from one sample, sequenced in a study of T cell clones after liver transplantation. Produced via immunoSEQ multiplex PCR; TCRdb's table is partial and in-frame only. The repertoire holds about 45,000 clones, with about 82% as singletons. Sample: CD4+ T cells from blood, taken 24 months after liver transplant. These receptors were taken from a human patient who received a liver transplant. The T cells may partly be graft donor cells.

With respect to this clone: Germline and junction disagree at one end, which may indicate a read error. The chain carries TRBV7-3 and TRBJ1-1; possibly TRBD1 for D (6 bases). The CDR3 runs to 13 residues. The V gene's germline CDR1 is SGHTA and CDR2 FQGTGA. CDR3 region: CASSPYGGGVSSF. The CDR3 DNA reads TGTGCCAGCAGCCCGTACGGGGGCGGAGTTTCATCTTTT.

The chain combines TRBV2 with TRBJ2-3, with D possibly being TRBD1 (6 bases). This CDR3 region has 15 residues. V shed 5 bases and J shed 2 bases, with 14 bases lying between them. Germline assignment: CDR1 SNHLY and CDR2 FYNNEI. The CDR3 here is CASSITGTYTDTQYF. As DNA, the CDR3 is TGTGCCAGCAGTATAACCGGGACATACACAGATACGCAGTATTTT.

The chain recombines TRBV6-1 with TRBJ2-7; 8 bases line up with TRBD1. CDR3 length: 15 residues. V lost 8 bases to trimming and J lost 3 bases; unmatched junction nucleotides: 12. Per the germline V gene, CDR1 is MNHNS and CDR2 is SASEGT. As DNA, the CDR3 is TGTGCCAGCTTTAACCTCGGACAGGGCTACTACGAGCAGTACTTC. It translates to CASFNLGQGYYEQYF.

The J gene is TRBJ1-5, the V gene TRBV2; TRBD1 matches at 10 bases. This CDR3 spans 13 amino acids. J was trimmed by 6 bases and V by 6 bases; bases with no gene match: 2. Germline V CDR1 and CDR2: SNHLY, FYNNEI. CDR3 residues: CASRGQGRQPQHF. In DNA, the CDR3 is TGTGCCAGCAGGGGACAGGGGCGTCAGCCCCAGCATTTT.

The CDR3 sequence is CASSLTGHEQFF. In DNA form, the CDR3 reads TGTGCCAGCAGCTTGACAGGACATGAGCAGTTCTTC. This rearrangement joins TRBV7-2 to TRBJ2-1; a weak D match, TRBD1 (6 bases). The CDR3 length is 12 residues. Germline V gene data show CDR1 as SGHTA and CDR2 as FQGNSA. With 3 bases removed from V and 8 bases from J, the gap between germline ends came to 8 bases. Variable domain in full (rest from reference TRBV7-2 and TRBJ2-1): GAGVSQSPSNKVTEKGKDVELRCDPISGHTALYWYRQSLGQGLEFLIYFQGNSAPDKSGLPSDRFSAERTGGSVSTLTIQRTQQEDSAVYLCASSLTGHEQFFGPGTRLTVL.